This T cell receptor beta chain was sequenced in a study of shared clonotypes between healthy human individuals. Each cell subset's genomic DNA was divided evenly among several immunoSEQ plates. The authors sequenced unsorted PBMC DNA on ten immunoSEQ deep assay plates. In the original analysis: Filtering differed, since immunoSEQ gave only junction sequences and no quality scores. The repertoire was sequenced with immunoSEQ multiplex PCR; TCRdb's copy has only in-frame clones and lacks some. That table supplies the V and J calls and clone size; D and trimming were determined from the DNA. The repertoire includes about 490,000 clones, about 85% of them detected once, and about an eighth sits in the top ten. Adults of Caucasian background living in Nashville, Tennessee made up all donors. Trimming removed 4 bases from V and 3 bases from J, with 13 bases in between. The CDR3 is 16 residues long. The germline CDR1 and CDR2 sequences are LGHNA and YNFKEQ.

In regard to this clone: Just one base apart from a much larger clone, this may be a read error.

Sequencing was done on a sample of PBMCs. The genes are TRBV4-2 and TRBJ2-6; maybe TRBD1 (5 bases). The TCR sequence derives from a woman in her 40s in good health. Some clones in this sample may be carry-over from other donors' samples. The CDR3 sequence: CASSPGQGNGANVLTF. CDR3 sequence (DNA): TGTGCCAGCAGCCCGGGCCAGGGTAATGGGGCCAACGTCCTGACTTTC.